This T cell receptor beta chain was found in a study of shared T cell receptors in the human thymus. The method was immunoSEQ multiplex PCR; TCRdb's version includes in-frame clones alone and lacks a portion of them. Of 700,000 to 750,000 clones listed, approximately 83% were seen once; the top ten hold more than 0.008%. V was trimmed by 8 bases and J by 4 bases, leaving 15 bases between them. CDR3 length equals 14 residues. Germline CDR1 reads MNHNS; CDR2 reads SASEGT. Separately, the same data were catalogued under a study of human thymus T cells. From that second work: Thymic material originated from resections removed in the course of corrective heart surgery. V and J genes seemed to be used with bias in thymic and blood repertoires. Thymic repertoires overlap heavily among unrelated individuals, related research has reported.

V and J are TRBV6-1 and TRBJ2-1, with TRBD1 as a possible D gene (6 bases). The receptor's source is a girl in the first two years of life with a congenital heart defect. The sequencing sample was made of thymocytes. The CDR3 is CASGNRVRYNEQFF. In DNA form, the CDR3 reads TGTGCCAGCGGGAACAGGGTCCGGTACAATGAGCAGTTCTTC.